This section outlines one T cell receptor beta chain sequence together with its context. Its antigen is currently unknown. The sample originates from a study of response to subunit inactivated influenza vaccine. This CDR3 spans 15 amino acids. The germline V gene encodes CDR1 WSHSY and CDR2 SAAADI. With V trimmed by 6 bases and J by 4 bases, 4 bases remained unmatched. Whole-study results and caveats: Authors suggested each seasonal influenza vaccination recruits few new T cells.

TCRdb fed the RT-PCR reads into MiXCR, producing one record per CDR3 protein. Altogether 650,000 to 800,000 distinct CDR3 sequences are present, about 14% being singletons, with the ten largest covering 5.5% to 7%. The source is a man aged 45 to 65 who received an inactivated influenza vaccine. V gene TRBV10-2 combines with J gene TRBJ2-2, with TRBD2 matching 11 bases. This material consisted of PBMCs from blood, taken about 14 days before vaccination. The CDR3 reads CASRETSGSTGELFF. The DNA of the CDR3 is TGCGCCAGCAGGGAAACTAGCGGGAGCACCGGGGAGCTGTTTTTT.